A selection of T cell receptor beta chains follows, all from one sample in a study of CXCR3-negative and CXCR3-positive naive CD8 T cells. No DNA is given; TCRdb re-called the 5' RACE reads and lists each CDR3 protein once. Listed are roughly 24,000 distinct CDR3 sequences; approximately 2.8% falls within the top ten. The sample consisted of naive CXCR3- CD8+ T cells from blood. These receptors were obtained from a human donor in good health. Some clones in this sample may be carry-over from other donors' samples. Both conserved end residues are part of each CDR3. Rows give clone size only sometimes, using once, few, many, or a class for an expanded clone.

v_call: TRBV18; j_call: TRBJ2-5; clone_size: .; cdr3_aa: CASSPALLAEETQYF
v_call: TRBV28; j_call: TRBJ2-5; clone_size: .; cdr3_aa: CASSLSLQETQYF
v_call: TRBV19; j_call: TRBJ2-2; clone_size: .; cdr3_aa: CASTPALQPNTGELFF
v_call: TRBV7-9; j_call: TRBJ2-7; clone_size: .; cdr3_aa: CASEGGFDEQYF
v_call: TRBV29-1; j_call: TRBJ2-7; clone_size: .; cdr3_aa: CSVETEAGTYEQYF
v_call: TRBV7-9; j_call: TRBJ2-1; clone_size: .; cdr3_aa: CASSLEGSEQFF
v_call: TRBV27; j_call: TRBJ2-1; clone_size: .; cdr3_aa: CASSSGLSSYNEQFF
v_call: TRBV11-2; j_call: TRBJ2-5; clone_size: .; cdr3_aa: CASSYEGRTQETQYF
v_call: TRBV20-1; j_call: TRBJ2-5; clone_size: .; cdr3_aa: CSARRQGSETQYF
v_call: TRBV14; j_call: TRBJ1-1; clone_size: .; cdr3_aa: CASSPYEGLEAFF
v_call: TRBV4-3; j_call: TRBJ1-1; clone_size: .; cdr3_aa: CASSVRDGGEFEAFF
v_call: TRBV29-1; j_call: TRBJ1-1; clone_size: .; cdr3_aa: CSVESRAPEAFF
v_call: TRBV4-3; j_call: TRBJ2-1; clone_size: medium-sized; cdr3_aa: CASSQDDGNEQFF
v_call: TRBV5-6; j_call: TRBJ2-1; clone_size: .; cdr3_aa: CASRPLAGGRDEQFF
v_call: TRBV28; j_call: TRBJ2-7; clone_size: .; cdr3_aa: CASSTRTELYEQYF
v_call: TRBV20-1; j_call: TRBJ2-1; clone_size: .; cdr3_aa: CSASEIAGINEQFF
v_call: TRBV2; j_call: TRBJ2-1; clone_size: .; cdr3_aa: CASIGGGGALNEQFF
v_call: TRBV7-8; j_call: TRBJ2-1; clone_size: .; cdr3_aa: CASTIGVTDNEQLF
v_call: TRBV7-2; j_call: TRBJ2-7; clone_size: .; cdr3_aa: CASSLGPPSYEQYF
v_call: TRBV12-3/TRBV12-4; j_call: TRBJ1-2; clone_size: medium-sized; cdr3_aa: CASSLQVFYGYTF
v_call: TRBV29-1; j_call: TRBJ2-1; clone_size: .; cdr3_aa: CSVEQGYNEQFF
v_call: TRBV6-6; j_call: TRBJ1-1; clone_size: .; cdr3_aa: CASSFAPNTEASF
v_call: TRBV4-2; j_call: TRBJ2-1; clone_size: .; cdr3_aa: CASSQVSGGANEQFF
v_call: TRBV20-1; j_call: TRBJ2-7; clone_size: .; cdr3_aa: CSAEGGDLYEQYF
v_call: TRBV4-3; j_call: TRBJ2-1; clone_size: .; cdr3_aa: CASSQDGSWYNEQFF
v_call: TRBV29-1; j_call: TRBJ1-1; clone_size: .; cdr3_aa: CSVSQGTGGTEAFF
v_call: TRBV5-6; j_call: TRBJ2-7; clone_size: .; cdr3_aa: CASSLVLAKGGEQYF
v_call: TRBV29-1; j_call: TRBJ1-6; clone_size: .; cdr3_aa: CSAGQGENSPLHF
v_call: TRBV7-3; j_call: TRBJ2-2; clone_size: .; cdr3_aa: CASSPNSGELFF
v_call: TRBV7-8; j_call: TRBJ2-2; clone_size: .; cdr3_aa: CASSQGLNTGELFF
v_call: TRBV6-2/TRBV6-3; j_call: TRBJ1-6; clone_size: medium-sized; cdr3_aa: CASSYPAGVGSPLHF
v_call: TRBV20-1; j_call: TRBJ1-1; clone_size: medium-sized; cdr3_aa: CSARDLTEGQMNTEAFF
v_call: TRBV25-1; j_call: TRBJ1-5; clone_size: .; cdr3_aa: CASDVIPGQGSDQPQHF
v_call: TRBV29-1; j_call: TRBJ1-1; clone_size: .; cdr3_aa: CSVEWGDTEAFF
v_call: TRBV7-9; j_call: TRBJ2-7; clone_size: .; cdr3_aa: CASSSIISGTPYEQYF
v_call: TRBV29-1; j_call: TRBJ2-7; clone_size: .; cdr3_aa: CSVEGGEMQGESYEQYF
v_call: TRBV6-2/TRBV6-3; j_call: TRBJ2-7; clone_size: .; cdr3_aa: CATSGVGGLTYGQYF
v_call: TRBV28; j_call: TRBJ1-5; clone_size: .; cdr3_aa: CASSRPGISNQPQHF
v_call: TRBV29-1; j_call: TRBJ2-7; clone_size: .; cdr3_aa: CSVYGQGGTYEQYF
v_call: TRBV2; j_call: TRBJ2-7; clone_size: .; cdr3_aa: CASSGTREASYEQYF
v_call: TRBV29-1; j_call: TRBJ1-2; clone_size: medium-sized; cdr3_aa: CSVETENRINGYTF
v_call: TRBV4-3; j_call: TRBJ1-1; clone_size: .; cdr3_aa: CASSQDWASPGTEAFF
v_call: TRBV13; j_call: TRBJ1-1; clone_size: .; cdr3_aa: CASSPLISNTEAFF
v_call: TRBV11-3; j_call: TRBJ2-3; clone_size: .; cdr3_aa: CASSLGGRDTDTQYF
v_call: TRBV7-9; j_call: TRBJ2-7; clone_size: .; cdr3_aa: CASSPDPSYEQYF
v_call: TRBV7-9; j_call: TRBJ1-1; clone_size: .; cdr3_aa: CASTSVTGSVGEAFF
v_call: TRBV10-2; j_call: TRBJ2-7; clone_size: .; cdr3_aa: CASREIQGPYEQYF
v_call: TRBV9; j_call: TRBJ1-1; clone_size: .; cdr3_aa: CASSAGARTEAFF